What follows describes a single TCR beta chain. The sample belongs to a study of PD-L1 blockade in urothelial cancer. Looking at the study overall: Patients initiated atezolizumab around 2014 at 1,200 mg intravenously every 3 weeks. Chemotherapy regimens numbering 0 to 3 had been given to patients. At 6 weeks and at 3 weeks (second dose) after treatment start, blood was analyzed.

CDR1 and CDR2 from the germline V gene are SGDLS and YYNGEE. The CDR3 length is 16 residues. Between the trimmed V and J ends, which lost 0 bases and 1 base, there was a span of 13 bases. Time point of the sample: peripheral blood 6 weeks after treatment start. Sample contribution per patient ranged from 1 to 8, covering pretreatment and on-treatment. TCRdb's copy holds only in-frame clones and misses some; the assay was immunoSEQ multiplex PCR. The profile shows about 23,000 clones, roughly 89% of them singletons. The gene calls are TRBV9 and TRBJ1-1; tentatively, D is TRBD1 (5 bases). This TCR was recovered from a woman aged 55-70 years with urothelial cancer. The material sequenced was PBMCs, taken around atezolizumab (anti-PD-L1) treatment. CDR3 sequence (DNA): TGTGCCAGCAGCGTAGGAGGAGGGACCCCGAACACTGAAGCTTTCTTT. Its translation is CASSVGGGTPNTEAFF.